Below are 30 T cell receptor beta chains sequenced from a single sample in a study of blood T cell repertoires in COVID-19. Only in-frame clones appear in the TCRdb table, and some are missing; sequencing was by immunoSEQ multiplex PCR. The sample has about 360,000 clones, around 84% seen once. The sample comprised peripheral blood. All receptors come from a human donor in a cohort sampled during active COVID-19.

V is TRBV2 and J is TRBJ2-2; no clear D gene. The CDR3 spans 14 residues. The germline V and J ends were trimmed by 7 bases and 4 bases, with 13 bases remaining between them. Germline V gives CDR1 SNHLY, CDR2 FYNNEI. The CDR3 reads CASTQFIFTGELFF. CDR3 DNA: TGTGCCAGCACGCAGTTCATATTCACCGGGGAGCTGTTTTTT.

The chain employs TRBV27 and TRBJ2-1, with D tentatively TRBD2 (6 bases). Trimming removed 7 bases from V and 2 bases from J, with 15 bases in between. The CDR3 extends over 15 amino acids. Germline loops: CDR1 MNHEY, CDR2 SMNVEV (reference sequence). CDR3: CASKEEGKPYNEQFF. CDR3 nucleotide sequence: TGTGCCAGCAAGGAGGAGGGAAAACCCTACAATGAGCAGTTCTTC.

The chain recombines TRBV3-1 (or the pseudogene TRBV3-2) with TRBJ1-3; 7 bases map to TRBD1. The CDR3 has 15 residues. V was pared by 2 bases and J by 1 base, with 2 bases of the junction left unmatched. Germline V CDR1 and CDR2: LGHDT, YNNKEL (reference sequence). The CDR3, as DNA: TGTGCCAGCAGCCAAAACAGGGGATCTGGAAACACCATATATTTT. Amino acid sequence: CASSQNRGSGNTIYF.

The rearrangement uses TRBV5-1 and TRBJ2-2; TRBD1 is a possible D gene (5 bases). Per germline, CDR1 SGHRS and CDR2 YFSETQ. The germline V and J ends were trimmed by 5 bases and 1 base, with 9 bases remaining between them. The CDR3 contains 14 residues. The CDR3 coding sequence is TGCGCCAGCAGTGATACAGGGAACACCGGGGAGCTGTTTTTT. Protein sequence: CASSDTGNTGELFF.

This chain links TRBV28 with TRBJ2-7; D is uncertain. CDR1 is MDHEN, CDR2 SYDVKM, per germline. V lost 6 bases to trimming and J lost 2 bases, with 14 bases between them. The CDR3 covers 14 residues. In nucleotides, the CDR3 is TGTGCCAGCAGAGGAGCCTCCGTGACCTACGAGCAGTACTTC. Amino acid sequence: CASRGASVTYEQYF.

The chain recombines TRBV13 with TRBJ2-3, with 13 bases aligning to TRBD2. The CDR3 consists of 16 residues. In germline, CDR1 is PRHDT, CDR2 FYEKMQ (reference sequence). J lost 6 bases, V lost 5 bases, and 8 bases had no gene match. CDR3 coding DNA: TGTGCCAGCAGCATGGGGACTAGCGGGAATCGGGATACGCAGTATTTT. It codes for CASSMGTSGNRDTQYF.

This chain links TRBV6-1 with TRBJ1-5; 7 bases align to TRBD1. Per the germline V gene, CDR1 is MNHNS and CDR2 is SASEGT. CDR3 size: 15 residues. V shed 3 bases, J shed 7 bases, and the junction held 9 bases outside the gene matches. The CDR3 nucleotides read TGTGCCAGCAGTGACCCGACAGGGATGGGCCAGCCCCAGCATTTT. Translating gives CASSDPTGMGQPQHF.

The chain couples TRBV29-1 to TRBJ2-7; D possibly corresponds to TRBD2 (6 bases). This CDR3 comprises 13 residues. The germline V and J ends were trimmed by 3 bases and 2 bases, with 11 bases remaining between them. From germline, CDR1 is SQVTM and CDR2 ANQGSEA. In DNA form, the CDR3 reads TGCAGCGTTGATGCGGGGACCACCTACGAGCAGTACTTC. It is translated as CSVDAGTTYEQYF.

This clone appeared a single time. This chain joins TRBV11-2 and TRBJ2-7, with D possibly TRBD1 on 6 matching bases. The germline CDR1 and CDR2 sequences are SGHAT and FQNNGV. The CDR3 contains 14 residues. The V and J ends lost 4 bases and 0 bases respectively, with 10 bases between them. The CDR3 protein is CASSSGQVSYEQYF. The CDR3 DNA follows: TGTGCCAGCAGCTCGGGACAAGTCTCCTACGAGCAGTACTTC.

This clone appeared once. The CDR3 spells CASRRTADNYGYTF. DNA of the CDR3: TGCGCCAGCAGACGGACAGCAGATAACTATGGCTACACCTTC. The J gene is TRBJ1-2, the V gene TRBV5-1, with a possible D match to TRBD1 (6 bases). The CDR3 runs 14 residues. The germline CDR1 and CDR2 sequences are SGHRS and YFSETQ. V shed 5 bases and J shed 1 base, with 12 bases lying between them. The full variable domain, rest sourced from reference TRBV5-1 and TRBJ1-2, is KAGVTQTPRYLIKTRGQQVTLSCSPISGHRSVSWYQQTPGQGLQFLFEYFSETQRNKGNFPGRFSGRQFSNSRSEMNVSTLELGDSALYLCASRRTADNYGYTFGSGTRLTVV.

The V and J genes are TRBV5-1 and TRBJ2-7; TRBD1 might be the D (5 bases). With 0 bases removed from V and 0 bases from J, the gap between germline ends came to 7 bases. The germline V gene encodes CDR1 SGHRS and CDR2 YFSETQ. The CDR3 runs to 14 residues. CDR3 coding DNA: TGCGCCAGCAGCTTGGAAGACAGCTCCTACGAGCAGTACTTC. As protein: CASSLEDSSYEQYF.

This sequence joins TRBV5-1 and TRBJ2-2, with a tentative D call TRBD1 (7 bases). The CDR3 spans 15 residues. The germline gives CDR1 SGHRS, CDR2 YFSETQ. V was cut by 1 base and J by 5 bases, with 12 bases left in between. The CDR3 DNA reads TGCGCCAGCAGCTTGCAGCAGGGGGGAACCGGGGAGCTGTTTTTT. As protein: CASSLQQGGTGELFF.

V usage is TRBV9 and J usage is TRBJ2-3; possible D gene TRBD1, 6 bases. V gave up 4 bases and J gave up 2 bases, with 11 bases separating them. Germline values: CDR1 SGDLS, CDR2 YYNGEE. The length of the CDR3 is 14 residues. The CDR3 bases are TGTGCCAGCAGCCCACAGGGTTTCACAGATACGCAGTATTTT. Translating gives CASSPQGFTDTQYF.

The chain links TRBV27 to TRBJ2-3; 14 bases fit TRBD2. The V gene end was trimmed by 3 bases and the J gene end by 6 bases; junction bases not matched to a gene: 11. Germline CDR1 MNHEY, CDR2 SMNVEV (reference sequence). CDR3 length: 18 amino acids. Written as DNA, the CDR3 is TGTGCCAGCAGTTTGTCGGGACTAGCGGGAGTTGGGTCCGATACGCAGTATTTT. It yields the protein CASSLSGLAGVGSDTQYF.

The chain recombines TRBV4-1 with TRBJ2-2; a weak D match, TRBD2 (6 bases). The CDR3 runs to 15 residues. The germline V and J ends were trimmed by 8 bases and 4 bases, with 17 bases remaining between them. CDR1 is MGHRA, CDR2 YSYEKL, per germline. The CDR3 reads CASSPGAGRTGELFF. CDR3 in DNA: TGCGCCAGCTCCCCTGGGGCGGGACGCACCGGGGAGCTGTTTTTT.

The CDR3, as DNA: TGTGCCAGCAGCCCGCAGGGGGGACCCTACAATGAGCAGTTCTTC. This codes for CASSPQGGPYNEQFF. This sequence joins TRBV28 and TRBJ2-1, with D perhaps matching TRBD1 (7 bases). The CDR3 has 15 amino acids. The ends were cut back, 6 bases at V and 2 bases at J, with 14 bases in the middle. CDR1 and CDR2 (germline): MDHEN, SYDVKM.

This chain connects TRBV7-9 to TRBJ1-1; 7 nucleotides align to TRBD1. The CDR3 sequence is 15 residues long. The ends lost 5 bases at V and 2 bases at J; junction bases unmatched: 8. Per the germline V gene, CDR1 is SEHNR and CDR2 is FQNEAQ (reference sequence). The CDR3 nucleotides read TGTGCCAGCAGCGTCGACAGGGTGGGTAACACTGAAGCTTTCTTT. This codes for CASSVDRVGNTEAFF.

The chain joins TRBV7-9 to TRBJ2-2, with a weak D call TRBD1 (6 bases). Germline V CDR1 and CDR2: SEHNR, FQNEAQ (reference sequence). The CDR3 length is 15 residues. V dropped 2 bases and J dropped 0 bases, with 7 bases sitting between them. The CDR3 sequence is CASSLHRANTGELFF. CDR3 DNA sequence: TGTGCCAGCAGCTTACACAGGGCGAACACCGGGGAGCTGTTTTTT.

V is TRBV21-1 and J is TRBJ1-2; the table gives TRBD1 as D, unverified against the DNA. TRBV21-1 is reported as a pseudogene. The CDR3 sequence is 15 residues long. In DNA form, the CDR3 reads TGTGCCAGCAGCAAAGTGGATTTCAGGGTCAGGGGCTACACCTTC. Protein: CASSKVDFRVRGYTF.

The genes are TRBV4-1 and TRBJ2-7; TRBD2 might be the D (6 bases). Germline-derived CDR1 and CDR2 are MGHRA and YSYEKL. CDR3 length equals 18 residues. The V end lost 4 bases, the J end lost 2 bases, and 24 bases lay between the germline ends. Here the CDR3 DNA reads TGCGCCAGCAGCCCCATGAATGTTCGGGGGACCACGACCTACGAGCAGTACTTC. This translates into CASSPMNVRGTTTYEQYF.

This clone was seen a single time. This chain links TRBV4-2 with TRBJ2-5; 10 nucleotides match TRBD1. The V and J ends lost 1 base and 4 bases, in that order; junction bases with no gene match: 0. This CDR3 comprises 14 residues. CDR1 LGHNA and CDR2 YNFKEQ come from the germline V gene. CDR3 sequence: CASSQGTGGETQYF. The CDR3 DNA follows: TGTGCCAGCAGCCAAGGGACAGGGGGAGAGACCCAGTACTTC.

This chain connects TRBV28 to TRBJ1-5; 7 bases fit TRBD1. The germline V gene encodes CDR1 MDHEN and CDR2 SYDVKM. The CDR3 loop spans 19 amino acids. Trimming cost V 1 base and J 6 bases; bases outside gene matches: 18. The CDR3 loop is CASSLSPTGPPIKSQPQHF. The CDR3 DNA reads TGTGCCAGCAGTTTATCCCCGACAGGGCCACCGATCAAGAGTCAGCCCCAGCATTTT.

This chain uses TRBV9 with TRBJ2-5, with TRBD2 matching 8 bases. Germline V CDR1 and CDR2: SGDLS, YYNGEE. Losses at the gene ends were 1 base for V and 4 bases for J; bases not matched to a gene: 6. CDR3 size: 15 residues. CDR3 protein: CASSVYAGGGETQYF. The CDR3 DNA reads TGTGCCAGCAGCGTATACGCGGGGGGCGGAGAGACCCAGTACTTC. Complete variable domain (other parts from reference TRBV9 and TRBJ2-5): DSGVTQTPKHLITATGQRVTLRCSPRSGDLSVYWYQQSLDQGLQFLIQYYNGEERAKGNILERFSAQQFPDLHSELNLSSLELGDSALYFCASSVYAGGGETQYFGPGTRLLVL.

This clone occurred a few times. The chain carries TRBV6-2 or TRBV6-3 and TRBJ1-4; D gene ambiguous. The CDR3 totals 12 residues. The germline V and J ends were trimmed by 2 bases and 8 bases, with 6 bases remaining between them. Per germline, CDR1 MNHEY and CDR2 SVGEGT. The CDR3 DNA reads as TGTGCCAGCAGTTACCCTCAGGAAAAACTGTTTTTT. Its protein is CASSYPQEKLFF.

This clone is a singleton in its sample. The chain is built from TRBV6-6 and TRBJ2-7; 8 bases are shared with TRBD1. The germline V gene has CDR1 MNHNY and CDR2 SVGAGI (reference sequence). The CDR3 runs 13 residues. With V trimmed by 6 bases and J by 2 bases, 3 bases remained unmatched. The CDR3 region has the DNA TGTGCCAGCAGCAAACAGGGGGCCTACGAGCAGTACTTC. Amino acids: CASSKQGAYEQYF.

The chain couples TRBV6-5 to TRBJ1-2, with unresolved D. Trimming removed 7 bases from V and 4 bases from J, with 10 bases in between. Per germline, CDR1 MNHEY and CDR2 SVGAGI. The CDR3 consists of 12 residues. This chain's CDR3 is CASIRGFYGYTF. The CDR3 DNA is TGTGCCAGCATCCGCGGGTTCTATGGCTACACCTTC.

The chain is built from TRBV6-6 and TRBJ1-6; D perhaps matches TRBD1 (6 bases). The CDR3 has 14 amino acids. V was cut by 7 bases and J by 9 bases, with 16 bases left in between. CDR1 and CDR2 (germline): MNHNY, SVGAGI (reference sequence). CDR3: CASTSPGEVSPLHF. CDR3 nucleotides: TGTGCCAGCACTTCCCCAGGGGAAGTTTCACCCCTCCACTTT.

This chain links TRBV13 with TRBJ2-7, with 10 bases matching TRBD1. V dropped 6 bases and J dropped 7; count of bases not matched to a gene: 15. CDR1 PRHDT and CDR2 FYEKMQ come from the germline V gene (reference sequence). This CDR3 is built from 16 residues. The CDR3 here is CASSLFSRTGGSEQYF. CDR3 coding DNA: TGTGCCAGCAGTCTTTTTTCGAGGACAGGGGGATCGGAGCAGTACTTC.

The rearrangement joins TRBV29-1 to TRBJ2-5; D ambiguous. Trimming shortened V by 2 bases and J by 2 bases, and 3 bases separated the two germline ends. Germline loops: CDR1 SQVTM, CDR2 ANQGSEA. The CDR3 has 11 residues. CDR3 region: CSVELQETQYF. Written as DNA, the CDR3 is TGCAGCGTTGAACTTCAAGAGACCCAGTACTTC.

This clone was counted a few times. The gene calls are TRBV25-1 and TRBJ2-7, with no clear D. Germline V gene sequence: CDR1 MGHDK, CDR2 SYGVNS. This CDR3 contains 13 residues. The germline V and J ends were trimmed by 1 base and 2 bases, with 6 bases remaining between them. The CDR3 loop reads CASSELGAYEQYF. CDR3 DNA sequence: TGTGCCAGCAGTGAATTGGGCGCCTACGAGCAGTACTTC.